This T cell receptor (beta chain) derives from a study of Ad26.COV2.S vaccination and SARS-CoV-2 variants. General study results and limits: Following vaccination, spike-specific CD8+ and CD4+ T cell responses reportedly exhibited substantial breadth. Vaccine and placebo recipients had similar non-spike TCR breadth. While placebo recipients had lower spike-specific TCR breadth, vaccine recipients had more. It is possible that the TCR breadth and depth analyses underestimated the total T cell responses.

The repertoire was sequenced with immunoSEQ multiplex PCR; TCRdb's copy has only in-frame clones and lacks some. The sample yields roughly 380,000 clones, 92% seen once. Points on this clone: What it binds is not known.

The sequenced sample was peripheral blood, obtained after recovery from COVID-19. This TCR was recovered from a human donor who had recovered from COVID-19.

CDR3 nucleotides: TGTGCCAGCAGTTTATCCTCTGACTTGGACAATCAGCCCCAGCATTTT. Amino acids: CASSLSSDLDNQPQHF. The chain has TRBV27 and TRBJ1-5; D unresolved. Germline lookup yields CDR1 MNHEY and CDR2 SMNVEV (reference sequence). The V and J ends lost 0 bases and 3 bases respectively, with 12 bases between them. CDR3 length: 16 amino acids.